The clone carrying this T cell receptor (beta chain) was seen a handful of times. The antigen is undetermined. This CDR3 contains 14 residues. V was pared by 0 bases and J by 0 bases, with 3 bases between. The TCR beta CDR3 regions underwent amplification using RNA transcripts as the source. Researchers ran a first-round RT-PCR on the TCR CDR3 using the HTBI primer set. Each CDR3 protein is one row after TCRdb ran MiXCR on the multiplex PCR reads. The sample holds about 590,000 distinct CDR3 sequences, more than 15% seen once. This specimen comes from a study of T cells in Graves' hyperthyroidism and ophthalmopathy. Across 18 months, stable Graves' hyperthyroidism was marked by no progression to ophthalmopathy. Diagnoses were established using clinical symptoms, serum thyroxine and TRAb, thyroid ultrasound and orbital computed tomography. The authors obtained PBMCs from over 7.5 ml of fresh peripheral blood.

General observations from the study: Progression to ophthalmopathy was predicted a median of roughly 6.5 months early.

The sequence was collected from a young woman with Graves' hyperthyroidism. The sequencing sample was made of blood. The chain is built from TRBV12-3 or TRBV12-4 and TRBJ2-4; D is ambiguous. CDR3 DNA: TGTGCCAGCAGTTTAGCTCTAGCCAAAAACATTCAGTACTTC. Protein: CASSLALAKNIQYF.